This entry lists 26 T cell receptor beta chains sequenced from one sample in a study of glioma-infiltrating T cells after dendritic cell vaccination. The time point: after dendritic cell vaccination, including at tumor progression/relapse. Profiling relied on immunoSEQ multiplex PCR, and the TCRdb table lists in-frame clones only, not all of them. The sample yields 90,000 to 140,000 clones, roughly 90% seen once. The sequenced sample was blood, obtained after dendritic cell vaccination. The origin of the receptors is a human donor with glioblastoma.

The chain couples TRBV18 to TRBJ1-3; tentative D call: TRBD1 (5 bases). CDR3 length: 14 residues. V dropped 11 bases and J dropped 0 bases, with 14 bases sitting between them. In germline, CDR1 is KGHSH, CDR2 LQKENI. CDR3 amino acids: CAAGGESSGNTIYF. As DNA, the CDR3 is TGTGCCGCCGGGGGTGAGAGCTCTGGAAACACCATATATTTT.

The chain couples TRBV11-3 to TRBJ1-4; TRBD1 might be the D (5 bases). Trimming took off 5 bases at V and 7 bases at J, with 17 bases between the two ends. The germline gives CDR1 SGHNT, CDR2 YENEEA. This CDR3 is 15 amino acids long. CDR3 residues: CASSLRSRVGEKLFF. The CDR3 DNA reads TGTGCCAGCAGCCTTCGGTCCAGGGTGGGTGAAAAACTGTTTTTT.

The chain uses TRBV6-1 and TRBJ1-5; 9 bases match TRBD1. The CDR3 extends over 15 amino acids. The germline gives CDR1 MNHNS, CDR2 SASEGT. V was clipped by 6 bases and J by 5 bases; unmatched bases: 8. CDR3 nucleotide sequence: TGTGCCAGCAGACGGGACAGGGCGGTCCATCAGCCCCAGCATTTT. Amino acid sequence: CASRRDRAVHQPQHF.

The V call is TRBV5-1, the J call TRBJ1-2; 8 bases line up with TRBD1. The CDR3 has 14 residues. Germline values: CDR1 SGHRS, CDR2 YFSETQ. V trimming: 4 bases; J trimming: 8 bases; junction bases outside the gene matches: 10. Written as DNA, the CDR3 is TGCGCCAGCAGCCTAACAGGGGGAAGAGAGGGCTACACCTTC. Translated, it gives CASSLTGGREGYTF.

The chain links TRBV7-9 to TRBJ2-1, with 8 bases fitting TRBD2. The CDR3 runs to 16 residues. V shed 1 base and J 6 bases; nucleotides not matched to a gene: 8. The V gene's germline CDR1 is SEHNR and CDR2 FQNEAQ (reference sequence). CDR3 nucleotide sequence: TGTGCCAGCAGCTTAGTTAGCGGGACCCAAAGCAATGAGCAGTTCTTC. It specifies CASSLVSGTQSNEQFF.

The gene calls are TRBV5-8 and TRBJ2-1; 13 positions match TRBD2. J was trimmed by 4 bases and V by 7 bases; bases with no gene match: 17. Per the germline V gene, CDR1 is SGHTS and CDR2 is YDEGEE. CDR3 length: 19 residues. This CDR3 is CASPRRTSGRKRDYNEQFF. CDR3 in DNA: TGTGCCAGCCCCCGTAGGACTAGCGGGAGAAAGAGGGATTACAATGAGCAGTTCTTC.

The V and J genes are TRBV18 and TRBJ2-2, with TRBD2 as a possible D gene (6 bases). Trimming stripped 9 bases from V and 5 bases from J, with 22 bases between. The CDR3 sequence is 16 residues long. The germline gives CDR1 KGHSH, CDR2 LQKENI. The chain's CDR3 is CASTPAGLGGTGELFF. CDR3 DNA: TGTGCCAGTACACCGGCAGGCCTCGGAGGGACCGGGGAGCTGTTTTTT. The entire variable domain, with the rest obtained from reference TRBV18 and TRBJ2-2, is as follows: NAGVMQNPRHLVRRRGQEARLRCSPMKGHSHVYWYRQLPEEGLKFMVYLQKENIIDESGMPKERFSAEFPKEGPSILRIQQVVRGDSAAYFCASTPAGLGGTGELFFGEGSRLTVL.

This sequence joins TRBV6-1 and TRBJ2-3; TRBD1 matches at 7 bases. The V gene end was trimmed by 0 bases and the J gene end by 7 bases; junction bases not matched to a gene: 10. CDR3 length equals 16 residues. Germline V gene data show CDR1 as MNHNS and CDR2 as SASEGT. The CDR3 region has the DNA TGTGCCAGCAGTGAAGCCCTGACGGGACAGACAAATACGCAGTATTTT. It translates to CASSEALTGQTNTQYF.

The CDR3 loop is CASRQTSGAQETQYF. CDR3 DNA sequence: TGTGCCAGCAGACAGACTAGCGGTGCTCAAGAGACCCAGTACTTC. J is TRBJ2-5 and V is TRBV27; 9 nucleotides agree with TRBD2. The germline CDR1 and CDR2 sequences are MNHEY and SMNVEV (reference sequence). Germline trimming cut 6 bases from V and 2 bases from J; bases unmatched to any gene: 7. The CDR3 runs to 15 residues.

The table lists this clone with a count of one. The chain combines TRBV5-1 with TRBJ2-2; TRBD2 matches at 8 bases. CDR1 is SGHRS, CDR2 YFSETQ, per germline. CDR3 length: 15 amino acids. V shed 5 bases and J 5 bases; nucleotides not matched to a gene: 8. The CDR3 loop reads CASSAGGRGTGELFF. As DNA, the CDR3 is TGCGCCAGCAGTGCGGGAGGCCGAGGAACCGGGGAGCTGTTTTTT.

The table lists this clone with a count of one. The rearrangement joins TRBV9 to TRBJ2-7; D is undetermined. Trimming cost V 0 bases and J 2 bases, with 9 bases left between them. Germline V CDR1 and CDR2: SGDLS, YYNGEE. The CDR3 spans 14 residues. In DNA, the CDR3 is TGTGCCAGCAGCGTAGCTACTCTACCCTACGAGCAGTACTTC. As protein: CASSVATLPYEQYF.

The rearrangement joins TRBV7-9 to TRBJ2-3; weak D call: TRBD1 (5 bases). The CDR3 is 15 residues long. The germline V gene encodes CDR1 SEHNR and CDR2 FQNEAQ (reference sequence). Deletions cut 1 base from V and 0 bases from J, with 8 bases between. The CDR3 loop reads CASSLEGLSTDTQYF. Here the CDR3 DNA reads TGTGCCAGCAGCTTAGAGGGGCTGAGCACAGATACGCAGTATTTT.

The chain combines TRBV14 with TRBJ2-1; perhaps TRBD2 as D (6 bases). The V gene lost 4 bases and the J gene lost 0 bases, with 13 bases spanning the gap. CDR1 is SGHDN, CDR2 FVKESK, per germline. The CDR3 spans 16 residues. Here the CDR3 reads CASSLISGSSYNEQFF. The CDR3 bases are TGTGCCAGCAGCCTTATTAGCGGTAGCTCCTACAATGAGCAGTTCTTC.

This chain connects TRBV4-1 to TRBJ2-7, with 7 bases identical to TRBD2. V shed 4 bases, J shed 3 bases, and the junction held 12 bases outside the gene matches. The CDR3 has 16 amino acids. CDR1 is MGHRA, CDR2 YSYEKL, per germline. The CDR3 DNA reads as TGCGCCAGCAGCCTGTCCCCCGGGGAGCGGGGCTACGAGCAGTACTTC. It yields the protein CASSLSPGERGYEQYF.

CDR3 in DNA: TGTGCCAGCAGTGCCGGGACAGGCGTAACGGGGTATCAGCCCCAGCATTTT. As protein: CASSAGTGVTGYQPQHF. The gene calls are TRBV6-1 and TRBJ1-5; the match to TRBD1 covers 8 bases. The CDR3 consists of 17 residues. Germline V gene data show CDR1 as MNHNS and CDR2 as SASEGT. J was trimmed by 5 bases and V by 4 bases; bases with no gene match: 13.

This clone was observed once. CDR3 in amino acids: CASSAVTGVVYGYTF. As DNA, the CDR3 is TGCGCCAGCAGTGCCGTGACAGGGGTCGTCTATGGCTACACCTTC. The rearrangement uses TRBV10-2 and TRBJ1-2; the match to TRBD1 covers 8 bases. This CDR3 has 15 amino acids. CDR1 is WSHSY, CDR2 SAAADI, per germline. The ends lost 4 bases at V and 4 bases at J; junction bases unmatched: 8.

This clone was seen just once. The chain combines TRBV9 with TRBJ2-7; 13 bases agree with TRBD2. Germline V CDR1 and CDR2: SGDLS, YYNGEE. This CDR3 is 17 amino acids long. With 0 bases clipped from V and 3 bases from J, the junction kept 6 bases outside the gene matches. CDR3: CASSVGLAGGLFYEQYF. CDR3 in DNA: TGTGCCAGCAGCGTAGGACTAGCGGGGGGTTTATTCTACGAGCAGTACTTC.

The rearrangement joins TRBV1 to TRBJ1-2; the DNA was not compared with TRBD1, the D call given in the table. TRBV1 is annotated as a pseudogene. This CDR3 comprises 16 residues. In DNA form, the CDR3 reads TGCACCAGCAGCCAAGATCCCCCAGGTGACGTCTATGGCTACACCTTC. This encodes CTSSQDPPGDVYGYTF.

This clone has more than one count but fewer than ten. The chain joins TRBV2 to TRBJ2-2, with D tentatively TRBD1 (5 bases). The CDR3 runs to 13 residues. V shed 6 bases and J shed 7 bases, with 12 bases lying between them. Germline loops: CDR1 SNHLY, CDR2 FYNNEI. The chain's CDR3 is CASRGQGGGELFF. CDR3 sequence (DNA): TGTGCCAGCAGGGGCCAGGGCGGCGGGGAGCTGTTTTTT. The whole variable domain, remainder taken from reference TRBV2 and TRBJ2-2, is EPEVTQTPSHQVTQMGQEVILRCVPISNHLYFYWYRQILGQKVEFLVSFYNNEISEKSEIFDDQFSVERPDGSNFTLKIRSTKLEDSAMYFCASRGQGGGELFFGEGSRLTVL.

V usage is TRBV5-1 and J usage is TRBJ2-3; D is possibly TRBD2 (6 bases). The germline V gene has CDR1 SGHRS and CDR2 YFSETQ. V gave up 5 bases and J gave up 0 bases, with 10 bases separating them. The CDR3 spans 14 residues. CDR3 nucleotides: TGCGCCAGCAGTGTCGGGGGAAGCACAGATACGCAGTATTTT. This translates into CASSVGGSTDTQYF.

V and J are TRBV5-6 and TRBJ2-7, with 8 bases that match TRBD1. V dropped 3 bases and J dropped 5; count of bases not matched to a gene: 13. The CDR3 contains 16 residues. Germline CDR1 and CDR2: SGHDT and YYEEEE. The CDR3 sequence is CASSSGAGGVYDEQYF. The CDR3 DNA is TGTGCCAGCAGCTCGGGGGCAGGGGGCGTTTACGACGAGCAGTACTTC.

This chain links TRBV29-1 with TRBJ1-2; tentative D call: TRBD1 (6 bases). Trimming took off 6 bases at V and 5 bases at J, with 22 bases between the two ends. The CDR3 consists of 15 residues. The germline V gene has CDR1 SQVTM and CDR2 ANQGSEA. This CDR3 reads CSVGGQEELYYGYTF. The DNA of the CDR3 is TGCAGCGTGGGGGGGCAGGAGGAACTTTATTATGGCTACACCTTC.

V usage is TRBV5-1 and J usage is TRBJ2-5, with D possibly TRBD2 on 5 matching bases. V was clipped by 0 bases and J by 5 bases, with 14 bases between them. The CDR3 sequence is 15 residues long. Germline values: CDR1 SGHRS, CDR2 YFSETQ. The CDR3 loop is CASSLGGGAEETQYF. CDR3 nucleotides: TGCGCCAGCAGCTTGGGAGGTGGAGCGGAGGAGACCCAGTACTTC.

The CDR3 loop reads CATSRDPTGEPQHF. The CDR3 DNA follows: TGTGCCACCAGCAGAGATCCCACGGGGGAGCCCCAGCATTTT. The chain combines TRBV15 with TRBJ1-5; D might be TRBD1 (5 bases). The CDR3 has 14 residues. Germline assignment: CDR1 LNHNV and CDR2 YYDKDF (reference sequence). V lost 0 bases and J lost 8, with 11 bases in between.

The CDR3 DNA reads as TGTGCCAGCAGTGCGGGAGGGGCAGCTTACGAGCAGTACTTC. Its protein is CASSAGGAAYEQYF. The chain couples TRBV6-1 to TRBJ2-7; 8 positions match TRBD2. V dropped 4 bases and J dropped 4; count of bases not matched to a gene: 6. CDR1 is MNHNS and CDR2 is SASEGT in the germline V gene. The CDR3 totals 14 residues.

CDR3 coding DNA: TGTGCCAGCAGCTTGGTCGGGGAGGAGACCCAGTACTTC. This codes for CASSLVGEETQYF. The rearrangement uses TRBV5-4 and TRBJ2-5; the D gene is possibly TRBD2 (5 bases). CDR1 is SGHNT and CDR2 is YYREEE in the germline V gene (reference sequence). V shed 0 bases and J shed 5 bases, with 8 bases lying between them. The CDR3 covers 13 residues.